Following are 7 T cell receptor beta chains from one sample sequenced in a study of blood T cells in healthy people across ages. With a J-beta primer mix and a sample-barcoded 5' primer, a second PCR ran about 7 to 11 cycles. In TCRdb, the 5' RACE reads were re-called with MiXCR into one record per CDR3 protein. The table shows 1.5 million to 2 million distinct CDR3 sequences, with 30% to 40% occurring only once. Sequenced material: blood. The source is a woman younger than 45 in good health.

A word on this clonotype: The junction does not match germline at one end; this may be a read error. The chain combines TRBV6-1 with TRBJ2-5; D is unresolved. The CDR3 has 15 residues. Germline CDR1 is MNHNS and CDR2 is SASEGT. The DNA for the CDR3 is TGTACCAGCAGTGAAACCTCCTGGCTTCTAGAGACCCAGTACTTC. It specifies CTSSETSWLLETQYF.

The table lists this clonotype with many counts. This sequence joins TRBV28 and TRBJ2-7, with 12 nucleotides matching TRBD1. The CDR3 totals 15 residues. The V segment lost 6 bases and the J segment 4 bases; nucleotides outside the gene matches: 7. Germline V CDR1 and CDR2: MDHEN, SYDVKM. The CDR3 reads CASRLLGQGAYEQYF. CDR3 in DNA: TGTGCCAGCAGACTCTTGGGACAGGGGGCTTACGAGCAGTACTTC.

On this clonotype itself: An end of the junction differs from the germline gene, which may be a read error. This chain uses TRBV20-1 with TRBJ2-1; 8 bases are shared with TRBD2. This CDR3 has 15 residues. The V gene's germline CDR1 is DFQATT and CDR2 SNEGSKA (reference sequence). CDR3 region: CSAGDSGTGYNGQFF. DNA of the CDR3: TGCAGTGCTGGTGATAGCGGGACCGGGTACAATGGGCAGTTCTTC.

In this sample, this clonotype turned up a few times. The genes are TRBV20-1 and TRBJ1-1, with a tentative D call TRBD1 (5 bases). V lost 1 base to trimming and J lost 0 bases, with 21 bases between them. The length of the CDR3 is 18 residues. Germline CDR1 is DFQATT and CDR2 is SNEGSKA (reference sequence). CDR3: CSARVWGRELGMNTEAFF. The CDR3 region has the DNA TGCAGTGCTAGAGTTTGGGGCAGGGAATTGGGGATGAACACTGAAGCTTTCTTT.

Comments on this clonotype: A much larger clone sits a single nucleotide away, making a read error possible. The V and J genes are TRBV29-1 and TRBJ2-3, with no clear D. The CDR3 extends over 11 amino acids. Germline CDR1 SQVTM, CDR2 ANQGSEA. The DNA for the CDR3 is TGCAACGTGGAAACGCTGGATACGCAGTATTTT. Protein: CNVETLDTQYF.

This clonotype was counted many times. The rearrangement joins TRBV6-2 or TRBV6-3 to TRBJ2-1, with 15 nucleotides matching TRBD2. J was trimmed by 5 bases and V by 5 bases; bases with no gene match: 10. Germline values: CDR1 MNHEY, CDR2 SVGEGT. The CDR3 contains 18 residues. The CDR3 DNA follows: TGTGCCAGCAGTCCGCCTGGACTAGCGGGGGGGTCCCACAATGAGCAGTTCTTC. This gives the protein CASSPPGLAGGSHNEQFF.

The chain recombines TRBV15 with TRBJ1-2, with D hard to call. The V gene's germline CDR1 is LNHNV and CDR2 YYDKDF (reference sequence). V lost 5 bases and J 1 base, leaving 23 bases between the germline ends. The length of the CDR3 is 18 residues. CDR3 in amino acids: CATSLSNSGSAVNYGYTF. CDR3 DNA: TGTGCCACCAGCCTCAGCAATTCGGGATCAGCTGTTAACTATGGCTACACCTTC.